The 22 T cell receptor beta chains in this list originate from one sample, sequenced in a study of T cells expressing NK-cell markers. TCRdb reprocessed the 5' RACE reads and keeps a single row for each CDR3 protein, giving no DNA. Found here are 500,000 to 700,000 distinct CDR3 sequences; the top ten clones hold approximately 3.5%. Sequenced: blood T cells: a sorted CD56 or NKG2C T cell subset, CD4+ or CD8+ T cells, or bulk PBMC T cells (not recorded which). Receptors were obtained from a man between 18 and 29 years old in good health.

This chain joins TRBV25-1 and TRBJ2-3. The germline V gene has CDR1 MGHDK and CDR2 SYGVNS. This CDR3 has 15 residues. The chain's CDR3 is CASSPWQSSTDTQYF.

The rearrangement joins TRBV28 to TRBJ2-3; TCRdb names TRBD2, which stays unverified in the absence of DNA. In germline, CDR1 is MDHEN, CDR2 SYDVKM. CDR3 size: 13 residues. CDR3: CASRRPGTDTQYF.

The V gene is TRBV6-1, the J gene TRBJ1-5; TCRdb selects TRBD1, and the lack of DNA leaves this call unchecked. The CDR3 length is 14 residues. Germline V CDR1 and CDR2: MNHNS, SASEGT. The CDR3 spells CASRGTGNNQPQHF.

The CDR3 reads CASSSRTETDTQYF. J is TRBJ2-3 and V is TRBV7-8; TCRdb proposes TRBD1, but this gene call is untestable without DNA. This CDR3 spans 14 amino acids. Germline loops: CDR1 SGHVS, CDR2 FQNEAQ.

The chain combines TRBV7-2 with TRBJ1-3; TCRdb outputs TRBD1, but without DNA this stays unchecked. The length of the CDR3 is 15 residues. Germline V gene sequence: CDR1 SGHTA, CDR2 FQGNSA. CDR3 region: CASSFQGARGNTIYF.

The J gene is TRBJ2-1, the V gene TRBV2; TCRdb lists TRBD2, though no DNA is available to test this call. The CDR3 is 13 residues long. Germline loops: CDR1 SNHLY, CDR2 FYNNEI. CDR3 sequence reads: CARIQAGYNEQFF.

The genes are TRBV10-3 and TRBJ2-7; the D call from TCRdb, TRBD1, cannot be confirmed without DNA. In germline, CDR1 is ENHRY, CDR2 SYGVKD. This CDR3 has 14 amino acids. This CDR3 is CAISGGTADYEQYF.

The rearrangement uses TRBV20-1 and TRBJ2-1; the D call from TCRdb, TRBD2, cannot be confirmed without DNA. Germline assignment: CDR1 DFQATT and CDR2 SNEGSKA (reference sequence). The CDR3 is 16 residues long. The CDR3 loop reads CSASLSASGVNNEQFF.

The CDR3 reads CATRQGDSNQPQHF. This chain joins TRBV6-1 and TRBJ1-5; the TCRdb D gene call, TRBD1, has no DNA to confirm it. Germline CDR1 is MNHNS and CDR2 is SASEGT. This CDR3 has 14 amino acids.

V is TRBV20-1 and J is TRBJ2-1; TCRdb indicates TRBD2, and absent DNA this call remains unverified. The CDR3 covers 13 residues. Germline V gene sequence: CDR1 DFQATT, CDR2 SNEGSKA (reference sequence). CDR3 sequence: CSARDVRDSLRFF.

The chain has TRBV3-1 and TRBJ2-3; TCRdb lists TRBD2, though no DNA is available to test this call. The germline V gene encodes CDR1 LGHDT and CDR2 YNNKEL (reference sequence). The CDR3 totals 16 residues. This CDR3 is CASSSRTSGRGDTQYF.

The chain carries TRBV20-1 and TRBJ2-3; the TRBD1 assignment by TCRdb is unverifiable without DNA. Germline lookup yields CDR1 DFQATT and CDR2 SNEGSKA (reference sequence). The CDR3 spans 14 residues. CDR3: CSAPWTEGTDTQYF.

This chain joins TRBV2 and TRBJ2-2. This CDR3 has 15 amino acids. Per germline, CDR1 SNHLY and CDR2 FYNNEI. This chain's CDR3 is CASSELGRDTGELFF.

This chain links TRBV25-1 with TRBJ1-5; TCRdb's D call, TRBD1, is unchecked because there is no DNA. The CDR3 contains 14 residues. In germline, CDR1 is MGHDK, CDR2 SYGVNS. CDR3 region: CASTFSEGNQPQHF.

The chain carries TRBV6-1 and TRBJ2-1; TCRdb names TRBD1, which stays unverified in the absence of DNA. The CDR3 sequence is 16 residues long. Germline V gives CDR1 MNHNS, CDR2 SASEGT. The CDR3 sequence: CASCGQSSSSYNEQFF.

The CDR3 loop reads CASSQDYPGSNQPQHF. The chain links TRBV4-2 to TRBJ1-5; TCRdb's D gene call, TRBD1, goes unchecked for lack of DNA. The germline V gene encodes CDR1 LGHNA and CDR2 YNFKEQ. There are 16 residues in the CDR3.

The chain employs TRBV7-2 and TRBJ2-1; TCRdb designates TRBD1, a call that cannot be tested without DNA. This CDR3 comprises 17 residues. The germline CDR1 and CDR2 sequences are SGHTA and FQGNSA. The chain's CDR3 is CASSSPSRGGAYNEQFF.

CDR3 protein: CSVEGLTGGHTDTQYF. This chain uses TRBV29-1 with TRBJ2-3; TCRdb's D gene call, TRBD1, goes unchecked for lack of DNA. The CDR3 loop spans 16 amino acids. Germline V lookup: CDR1 SQVTM, CDR2 ANQGSEA.

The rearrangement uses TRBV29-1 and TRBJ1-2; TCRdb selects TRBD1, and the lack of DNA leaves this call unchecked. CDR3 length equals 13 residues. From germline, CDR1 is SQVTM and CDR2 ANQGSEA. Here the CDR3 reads CSGLIGTGYGYTF.

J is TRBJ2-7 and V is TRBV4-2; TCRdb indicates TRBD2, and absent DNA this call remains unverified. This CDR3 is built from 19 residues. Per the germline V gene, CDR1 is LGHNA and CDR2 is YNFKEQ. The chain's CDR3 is CASSQDLGGLAEITYEQYF.

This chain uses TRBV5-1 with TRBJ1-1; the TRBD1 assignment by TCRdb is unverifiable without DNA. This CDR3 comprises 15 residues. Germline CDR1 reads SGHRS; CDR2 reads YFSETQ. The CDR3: CASSLSTGELTEAFF.

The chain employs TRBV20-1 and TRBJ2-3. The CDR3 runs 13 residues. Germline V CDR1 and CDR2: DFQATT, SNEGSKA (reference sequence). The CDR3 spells CSQSRTSTDTQYF.